This T cell receptor beta chain appears in the sequencing data of a study of T cell responses to AZD1222 COVID-19 vaccine. Regarding the study as a whole: Spike-specific TCR breadth and depth were elevated following two AZD1222 doses. Regions 160-218 and 743-854 held dominance among vaccine-associated CD4 TCRs, which spanned spike. Sampled repertoires all dated from after the peak T cell response. Nearly half of unique spike-specific TCRs reportedly avoided B.1.351 and B.1.1.7 mutated regions.

V dropped 1 base and J dropped 7 bases, with 14 bases sitting between them. In germline, CDR1 is SGHAT, CDR2 FQNNGV. The CDR3 has 15 residues. Details on this clone: Its antigen is not known.

Sequencing used immunoSEQ multiplex PCR; TCRdb keeps in-frame clones, though not all of them. This sample has 100,000 to 150,000 clones; roughly nine tenths occur once, and the top ten carry 4.2%. The TCR comes from an adult in good health. Sample: peripheral blood, taken on day 0 of AZD1222 vaccination. V and J are TRBV11-2 and TRBJ1-5; TRBD1 might be the D (5 bases). CDR3 sequence (DNA): TGTGCCAGCAGCTTAGGGGGGGGATCAGGCCAGCCCCAGCATTTT. It translates to CASSLGGGSGQPQHF.